This TCR beta chain was profiled in a study of shared clonotypes between healthy human individuals (dated by TCRdb to the early 2020s). Some background on the complete study: A couple of women and three men aged 18 to 49 years were included in the cohort. To estimate repertoire size and how much clonotype sharing occurs between individuals, the study deeply sequenced the blood TCR repertoires of 5 or 6 healthy adults. To increase sequencing depth and limit assay-specific biases, TCR repertoire library preparation and sequencing were carried out by different laboratories using diverse techniques. Between about 0.94 and 8.9 billion PBMCs per donor were obtained by leukapheresis.

Donors were healthy HIV-negative adults with no recently reported acute infections or vaccinations. Every donor was a Caucasian adult living in Nashville, Tennessee, USA. For unsorted samples, 90 million or so PBMCs were counted and genomic DNA was extracted with the QIAamp DNA Blood Mini kit. Blood was obtained by leukapheresis, after which PBMCs were separated by Ficoll-Histopaque density gradient centrifugation and cryopreserved in liquid nitrogen vapor phase. Comment on this clone: Its antigen is still unknown. No base quality values were provided; no much bigger clone lies one nucleotide off.

Beyond this particular receptor, the publication reports: The genetic and exposure-history diversity represented was limited by the small number of donors. Pairwise subsampling indicated that sequencing depth was expected to affect the degree of clonotype sharing among donors. Sampling was restricted to blood, and TCR repertoires in tissue are likely to differ from TCR repertoires in blood.

Using the deep immunoSEQ assay, TCR CDR3 regions were amplified from genomic DNA by multiplex PCR. For each cell subset, the extracted genomic DNA was distributed evenly across all wells of several immunoSEQ 96-well plates, and each plate served as one replicate. For unsorted PBMC, approximately 310 ng genomic DNA, equal to 25,000 to 35,000 T cell genomes, was loaded into each replicate PCR. Ten immunoSEQ deep assay plates were used to sequence unsorted PBMC genomic DNA. Purified libraries were quantified with a Qubit 3.0 fluorometer, sized on a Bioanalyzer 2100, and re-quantified with the KAPA Library Quantification kit. Each immunoSEQ 96-well plate was sequenced on its own single-read 150-cycle Illumina NextSeq 550 flow cell. Processing in the source paper ran as follows. The immunoSEQ output contained only junctional sequences without quality scores, so filtering could not match that applied to full-length reads. To assign V/J genes and CDR3, sequences were annotated using PyIR, a Python wrapper for IgBLAST v1.9, with IMGT germline references. Any read was removed if the V/J assignment was weak (E-value above 1e-6), the CDR3 was missing, or the read contained stop codons, out-of-frame junctions, or ambiguous translated residues. V3J clonotypes were defined as sequences sharing an identical inferred V gene, J gene, and CDR3 amino acid sequence. Percentage overlap between repertoires was computed as shared unique clonotypes divided by the size of the smaller repertoire. Three approaches were used to assess repertoire richness: RTK rarefaction, the Chao1 estimator, and Recon v2.1 estimates of unobserved clonotypes. Drawn from immuneACCESS, this table holds only the in-frame rearrangements with V and J called that TCRdb kept. Clones are partly lost; checked studies trace under half to an unresolved V gene and leave the rest unexplained. V, J and clone size are taken as reported in that table, and D and trimming were inferred from the DNA itself. Present in this sample are hundreds of thousands of clones, more than 70% of which were seen just once. The top ten constitute around 12% of the sample.

The CDR3 runs 13 residues from the cysteine to the phenylalanine. The sequence is cut down to CDR3 DNA, 39 bases in frame from base 1. According to the germline V gene, CDR1 reads WSHSY and CDR2 reads SAAADI. Trimming removed 4 bases from V and 2 bases from J, leaving 6 bases between the germline ends. The V gene is TRBV10-2 and the J gene is TRBJ2-1, with the identity of the D gene unclear. The specimen sequenced was PBMCs. The TCR sequence derives from a woman between 40 and 50 years old in good health. Some clones in this sample may be carry-over from other donors' samples. The CDR3 has the sequence CASSAQAYNEQFF. Here is the DNA: TGCGCCAGCAGTGCGCAGGCCTACAATGAGCAGTTCTTC.